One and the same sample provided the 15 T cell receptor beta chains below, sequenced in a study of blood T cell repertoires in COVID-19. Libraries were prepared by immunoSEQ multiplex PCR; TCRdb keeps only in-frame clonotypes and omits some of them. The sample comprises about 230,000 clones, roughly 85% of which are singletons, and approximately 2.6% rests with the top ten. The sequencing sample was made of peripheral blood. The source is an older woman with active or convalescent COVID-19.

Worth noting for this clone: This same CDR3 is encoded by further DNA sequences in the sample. In DNA form, the CDR3 reads TGTGCCAGCAGCCAACAGGGGAACACTGAAGCTTTCTTT. The encoded protein is CASSQQGNTEAFF. The gene calls are TRBV6-5 and TRBJ1-1, with a possible D match to TRBD1 (6 bases). There are 13 residues in the CDR3. Trimming shortened V by 6 bases and J by 1 base, and 9 bases separated the two germline ends. The V gene's germline CDR1 is MNHEY and CDR2 SVGAGI.

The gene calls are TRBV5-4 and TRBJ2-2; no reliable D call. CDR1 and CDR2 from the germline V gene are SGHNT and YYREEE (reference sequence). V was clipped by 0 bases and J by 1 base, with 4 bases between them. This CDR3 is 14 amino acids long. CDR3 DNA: TGTGCCAGCAGCTTGGCCCAGAACACCGGGGAGCTGTTTTTT. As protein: CASSLAQNTGELFF.

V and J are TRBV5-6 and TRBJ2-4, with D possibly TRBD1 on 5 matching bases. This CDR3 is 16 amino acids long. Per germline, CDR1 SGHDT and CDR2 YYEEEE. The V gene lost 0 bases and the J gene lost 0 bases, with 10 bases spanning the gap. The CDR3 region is CASSLAWGLAKNIQYF. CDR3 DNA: TGTGCCAGCAGCTTGGCGTGGGGCCTAGCCAAAAACATTCAGTACTTC.

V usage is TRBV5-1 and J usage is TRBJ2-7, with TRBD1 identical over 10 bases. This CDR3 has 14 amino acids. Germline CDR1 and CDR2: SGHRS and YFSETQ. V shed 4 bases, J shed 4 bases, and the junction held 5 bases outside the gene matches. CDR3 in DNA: TGCGCCAGCAGCCCCCGGGACAGGGGTTACGAGCAGTACTTC. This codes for CASSPRDRGYEQYF.

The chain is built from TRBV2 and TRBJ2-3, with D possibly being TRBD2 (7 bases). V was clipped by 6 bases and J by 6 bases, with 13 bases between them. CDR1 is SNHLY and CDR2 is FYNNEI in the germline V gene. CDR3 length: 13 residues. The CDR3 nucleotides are TGTGCCAGCAGCCAAGGGGGGGGCGATACGCAGTATTTT. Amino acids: CASSQGGGDTQYF.

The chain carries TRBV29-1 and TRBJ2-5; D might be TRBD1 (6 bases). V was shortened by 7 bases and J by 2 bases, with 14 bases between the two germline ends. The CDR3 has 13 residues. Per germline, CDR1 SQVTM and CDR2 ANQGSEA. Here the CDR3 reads CSAWSTGQETQYF. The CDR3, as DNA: TGCAGCGCTTGGTCGACAGGACAAGAGACCCAGTACTTC. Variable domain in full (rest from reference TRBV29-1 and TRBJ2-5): SAVISQKPSRDICQRGTSLTIQCQVDSQVTMMFWYRQQPGQSLTLIATANQGSEATYESGFVIDKFPISRPNLTFSTLTVSNMSPEDSSIYLCSAWSTGQETQYFGPGTRLLVL.

The CDR3 coding sequence is TGTGCCAGCAGTCCGCGGACTAGCGGGAGAACCTACAATGAGCAGTTCTTC. It specifies CASSPRTSGRTYNEQFF. The rearrangement links TRBV6-6 to TRBJ2-1; TRBD2 aligns across 13 bases. Trimming cost V 5 bases and J 2 bases; bases outside gene matches: 6. CDR3 length equals 17 residues. Germline V gene sequence: CDR1 MNHNY, CDR2 SVGAGI (reference sequence).

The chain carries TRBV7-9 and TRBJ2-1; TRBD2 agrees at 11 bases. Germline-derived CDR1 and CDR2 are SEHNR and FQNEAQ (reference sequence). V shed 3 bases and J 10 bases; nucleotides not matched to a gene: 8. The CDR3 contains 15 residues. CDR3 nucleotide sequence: TGTGCCAGCAGCTTTGTGGCTAGCGGGAGGCAAGAGCAGTTCTTC. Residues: CASSFVASGRQEQFF.

CDR3 sequence reads: CASSQVDRGGYTF. CDR3 nucleotide sequence: TGTGCCAGCAGCCAAGTAGACAGGGGTGGCTACACCTTC. This sequence joins TRBV3-1 (or the pseudogene TRBV3-2) and TRBJ1-2, with TRBD1 matching 8 bases. This CDR3 is built from 13 residues. Trimming at V came to 1 base and at J to 7 bases, leaving 2 bases not matched to a gene. Germline V gene data show CDR1 as LGHDT and CDR2 as YNNKEL (reference sequence).

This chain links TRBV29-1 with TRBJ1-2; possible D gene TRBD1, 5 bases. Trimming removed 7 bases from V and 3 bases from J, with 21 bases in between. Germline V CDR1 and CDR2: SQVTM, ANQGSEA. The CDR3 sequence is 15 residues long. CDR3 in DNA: TGCAGCGCTGCGAGATCAGGGATACCGCACTATGGCTACACCTTC. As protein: CSAARSGIPHYGYTF.

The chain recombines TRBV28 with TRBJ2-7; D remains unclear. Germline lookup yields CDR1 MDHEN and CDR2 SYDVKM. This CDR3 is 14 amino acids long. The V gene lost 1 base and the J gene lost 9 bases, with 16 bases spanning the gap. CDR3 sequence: CASSLSHTVHGQYF. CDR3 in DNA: TGTGCCAGCAGTTTATCCCATACCGTCCACGGGCAGTACTTC.

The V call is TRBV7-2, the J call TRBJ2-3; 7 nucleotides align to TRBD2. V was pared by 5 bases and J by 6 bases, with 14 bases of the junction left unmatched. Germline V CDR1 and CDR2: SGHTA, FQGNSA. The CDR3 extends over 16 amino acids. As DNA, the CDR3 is TGTGCCAGCAGCCTTACCCTAGCGGCCTCAGTGGATACGCAGTATTTT. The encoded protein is CASSLTLAASVDTQYF.

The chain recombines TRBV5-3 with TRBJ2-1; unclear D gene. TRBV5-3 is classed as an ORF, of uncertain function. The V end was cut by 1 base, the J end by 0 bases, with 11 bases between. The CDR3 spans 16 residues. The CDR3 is CARSLMPEPSYNEQFF. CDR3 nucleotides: TGTGCCAGAAGCTTGATGCCGGAGCCCTCCTACAATGAGCAGTTCTTC.

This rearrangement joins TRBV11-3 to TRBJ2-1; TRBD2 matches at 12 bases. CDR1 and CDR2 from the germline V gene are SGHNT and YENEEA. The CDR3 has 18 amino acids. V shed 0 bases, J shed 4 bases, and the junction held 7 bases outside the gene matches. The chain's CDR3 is CASSLELAGGIGYNEQFF. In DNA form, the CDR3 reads TGTGCCAGCAGCTTAGAACTAGCGGGGGGCATCGGTTACAATGAGCAGTTCTTC.

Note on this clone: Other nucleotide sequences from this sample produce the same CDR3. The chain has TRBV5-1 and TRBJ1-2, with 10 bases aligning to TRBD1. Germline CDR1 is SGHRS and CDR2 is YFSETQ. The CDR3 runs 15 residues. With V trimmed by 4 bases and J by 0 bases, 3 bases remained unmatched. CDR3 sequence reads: CASSLGQGANYGYTF. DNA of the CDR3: TGCGCCAGCAGCCTAGGACAGGGGGCTAACTATGGCTACACCTTC.